Following are 10 T cell receptor beta chains from one sample sequenced in a study of siplizumab effects on memory and regulatory T cells. Here immunoSEQ multiplex PCR was the method, and the copy in TCRdb shows in-frame clones only, minus some. Altogether 97,000 or so clones are present, 92% being singletons, with the ten largest covering around 1.1%. Sequencing was performed on CD4+ T cells sorted from blood. Receptors originate from a human donor in good health.

The V gene is TRBV19, the J gene TRBJ2-3; D not resolved. CDR1 LNHDA and CDR2 SQIVND come from the germline V gene (reference sequence). V lost 9 bases to trimming and J lost 2 bases, with 12 bases between them. CDR3 length equals 13 residues. The CDR3 DNA sequence: TGTGCCAGCGGAAAAACGTCCACAGATACGCAGTATTTT. This codes for CASGKTSTDTQYF.

This clone was found once. The J gene is TRBJ2-1, the V gene TRBV9; D gene uncertain. Germline CDR1 reads SGDLS; CDR2 reads YYNGEE. Trimming removed 6 bases from V and 5 bases from J, with 15 bases in between. The CDR3 has 14 residues. CDR3 bases: TGTGCCAGCACAGAGGTGGTTTACGACAATGAGCAGTTCTTC. This translates into CASTEVVYDNEQFF.

The chain employs TRBV10-2 and TRBJ2-1; D is unclear. CDR3 length: 15 residues. V was trimmed by 3 bases and J by 8 bases, leaving 17 bases between them. The germline V gene has CDR1 WSHSY and CDR2 SAAADI. The CDR3: CASSDTLLRADEQFF. CDR3 sequence (DNA): TGCGCCAGCAGTGATACCCTTCTAAGGGCCGATGAGCAGTTCTTC.

This sequence joins TRBV19 and TRBJ2-2; D gene uncertain. V lost 6 bases and J 7 bases, leaving 15 bases between the germline ends. This CDR3 is 14 amino acids long. Germline V gives CDR1 LNHDA, CDR2 SQIVND (reference sequence). The chain's CDR3 is CASSPQDMIGELFF. Here the CDR3 DNA reads TGTGCCAGTAGCCCTCAAGACATGATCGGGGAGCTGTTTTTT.

The chain joins TRBV6-4 to TRBJ1-2; perhaps TRBD1 as D (5 bases). Trimming stripped 5 bases from V and 2 bases from J, with 15 bases between. The CDR3 runs 15 residues. Germline V gene sequence: CDR1 MRHNA, CDR2 SNTAGT. The CDR3: CASSKEGKGNYGYTF. The CDR3 nucleotides are TGTGCCAGCAGTAAGGAGGGAAAGGGGAACTATGGCTACACCTTC.

V gene TRBV28 combines with J gene TRBJ2-5; 9 nucleotides match TRBD2. The CDR3 loop spans 15 amino acids. V was clipped by 8 bases and J by 1 base; unmatched bases: 8. Germline V gene sequence: CDR1 MDHEN, CDR2 SYDVKM. The CDR3 region is CASGLATPRQETQYF. The CDR3 nucleotides read TGTGCCAGCGGACTAGCGACTCCCCGCCAAGAGACCCAGTACTTC.

The chain couples TRBV6-5 to TRBJ1-2, with D hard to call. The CDR3 is 14 residues long. Germline V gene sequence: CDR1 MNHEY, CDR2 SVGAGI. With 1 base removed from V and 3 bases from J, the gap between germline ends came to 9 bases. CDR3 sequence (DNA): TGTGCCAGCAGTTACTGGGGAAGTGACTATGGCTACACCTTC. As protein: CASSYWGSDYGYTF.

The rearrangement uses TRBV28 and TRBJ2-7; TRBD1 agrees at 9 bases. CDR1 is MDHEN and CDR2 is SYDVKM in the germline V gene. The CDR3 is 15 amino acids. V shed 2 bases and J 6 bases; nucleotides not matched to a gene: 8. The CDR3 DNA is TGTGCCAGCAGTTTAAGTCCGGGACAGGGTTTCGAGCAGTACTTC. Translated, it gives CASSLSPGQGFEQYF.

This chain joins TRBV2 and TRBJ1-4; no clear D gene. The V gene lost 3 bases and the J gene lost 0 bases, with 8 bases spanning the gap. The germline V gene has CDR1 SNHLY and CDR2 FYNNEI. There are 15 residues in the CDR3. CDR3 DNA sequence: TGTGCCAGCAGTGACCAACTACCAACTAATGAAAAACTGTTTTTT. Translated: CASSDQLPTNEKLFF.

This chain uses TRBV7-6 with TRBJ2-5; D remains unclear. This CDR3 has 13 residues. Germline loops: CDR1 SGHVS, CDR2 FNYEAQ. Trimming pared 0 bases from V and 0 bases from J, leaving 2 bases between. The CDR3 sequence: CASSLAHQETQYF. Here the CDR3 DNA reads TGTGCCAGCAGCTTAGCCCACCAAGAGACCCAGTACTTC.